What follows is one T cell receptor beta chain and its context. Its antigen is as yet unknown. PCR primers comprised 60 Vbeta and 13 Jbeta primers. As originally analysed: Unique TCR beta chains totaled some 78 million in a later count, with 8.5 million to 12 million of them shared. Sequenced by immunoSEQ multiplex PCR; TCRdb stores in-frame clones only, minus some. That table furnishes V, J and clone size, whereas the DNA furnished D and trimming. This table lists roughly 72,000 clones. Germline trimming cut 5 bases from V and 5 bases from J; bases unmatched to any gene: 6. This CDR3 region has 14 residues. The germline V gene encodes CDR1 MDHEN and CDR2 SYDVKM. These data originate in a study of cytomegalovirus exposure and HLA in healthy donors. Overall study results and limits: Earlier analysis looked at TCR beta V segments, and most were productive about 90% or about 30% of the time. A highly shared variant cluster was judged a likely technical artifact. CMV antigen specificity was confirmed in vitro for three CMV-associated chains.

The chain couples TRBV28 to TRBJ2-7; 10 bases are a match to TRBD1. Material for sequencing was PBMCs. The clonotype was recovered from a man between 18 and 35 years old in good health and CMV-seropositive. The CDR3 loop is CASSTRQGADEQYF. The CDR3 bases are TGTGCCAGCAGTACCCGACAGGGGGCGGACGAGCAGTACTTC.